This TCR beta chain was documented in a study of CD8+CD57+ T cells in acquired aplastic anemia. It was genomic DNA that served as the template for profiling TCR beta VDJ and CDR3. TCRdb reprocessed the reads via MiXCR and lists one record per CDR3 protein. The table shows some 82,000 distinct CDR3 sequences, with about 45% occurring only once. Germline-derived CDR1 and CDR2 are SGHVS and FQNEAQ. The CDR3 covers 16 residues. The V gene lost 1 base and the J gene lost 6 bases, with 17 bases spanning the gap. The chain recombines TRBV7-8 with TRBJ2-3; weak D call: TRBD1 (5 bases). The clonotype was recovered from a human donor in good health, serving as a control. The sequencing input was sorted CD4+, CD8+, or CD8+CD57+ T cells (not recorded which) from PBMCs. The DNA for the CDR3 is TGTGCCAGCAGCTTAGAGTTAGGGGTAGGGGCCGATACGCAGTATTTT. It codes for CASSLELGVGADTQYF.